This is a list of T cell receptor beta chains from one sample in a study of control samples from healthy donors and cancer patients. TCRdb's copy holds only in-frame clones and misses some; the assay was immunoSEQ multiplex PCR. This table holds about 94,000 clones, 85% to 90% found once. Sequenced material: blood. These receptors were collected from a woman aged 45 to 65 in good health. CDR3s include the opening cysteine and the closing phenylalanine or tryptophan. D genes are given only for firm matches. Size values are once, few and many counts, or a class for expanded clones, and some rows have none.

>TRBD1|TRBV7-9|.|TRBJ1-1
CASSPPTGFAEAFF
TGTGCCAGCAGCCCGCCGACAGGGTTCGCTGAAGCTTTCTTT
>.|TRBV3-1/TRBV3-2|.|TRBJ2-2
CASSQDLARELFF
TGTGCCAGCAGCCAAGATTTGGCCCGGGAGCTGTTTTTT
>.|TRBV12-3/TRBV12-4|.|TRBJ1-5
CASSRGFQPQHF
TGTGCCAGCAGCCGAGGGTTCCAGCCCCAGCATTTT
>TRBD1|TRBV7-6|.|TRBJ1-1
CASSPGTEMNTEAFF
TGTGCCAGCAGCCCGGGGACAGAAATGAACACTGAAGCTTTCTTT
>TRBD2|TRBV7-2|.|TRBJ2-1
CASSFSYTSGGAHEQFF
TGTGCCAGCAGCTTCTCATATACTAGCGGGGGGGCACATGAGCAGTTCTTC
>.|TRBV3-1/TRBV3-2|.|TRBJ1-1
CASSQLGFNTEAFF
TGTGCCAGCAGCCAATTGGGGTTCAACACTGAAGCTTTCTTT
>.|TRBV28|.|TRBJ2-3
CASSSSDTQYF
TGTGCCAGCAGTTCATCAGATACGCAGTATTTT
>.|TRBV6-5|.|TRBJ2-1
CASSPGLNYNEQFF
TGTGCCAGCAGTCCGGGACTTAACTACAATGAGCAGTTCTTC
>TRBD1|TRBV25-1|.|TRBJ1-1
CASHRGGNTEAFF
TGTGCCAGCCACAGGGGGGGGAACACTGAAGCTTTCTTT
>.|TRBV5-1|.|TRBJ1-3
CASSSQGVSGNTIYF
TGCGCCAGCAGCTCTCAGGGAGTCTCTGGAAACACCATATATTTT
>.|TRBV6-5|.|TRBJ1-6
CASSSSLSSYNSPLHF
TGTGCCAGCAGTTCCTCGTTGAGCTCCTATAATTCACCCCTCCACTTT
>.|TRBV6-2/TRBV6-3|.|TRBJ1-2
CASSYAAGRIDDYGYTF
TGTGCCAGCAGTTATGCAGCAGGGAGGATTGATGACTATGGCTACACCTTC
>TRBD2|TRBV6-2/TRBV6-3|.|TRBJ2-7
CASSQSSGSYEQYF
TGTGCCAGCAGTCAATCTAGCGGATCCTACGAGCAGTACTTC
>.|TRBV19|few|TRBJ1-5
CASSPGRQFNQPQHF
TGTGCCAGTAGTCCTGGGAGGCAGTTCAATCAGCCCCAGCATTTT
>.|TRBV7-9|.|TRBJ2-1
CASSLIWSGIDSYNEQFF
TGTGCCAGCAGCTTAATATGGAGCGGCATCGACTCCTACAATGAGCAGTTCTTC
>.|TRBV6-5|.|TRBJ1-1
CASSLQGNTEAFF
TGTGCCAGCAGCCTACAGGGTAACACTGAAGCTTTCTTT
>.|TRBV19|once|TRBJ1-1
CASSIGPANTEAFF
TGTGCCAGTAGTATAGGTCCCGCGAACACTGAAGCTTTCTTT
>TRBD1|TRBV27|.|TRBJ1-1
CASSLYRDRYMNTEAFF
TGTGCCAGCAGTTTATACCGGGACAGGTACATGAACACTGAAGCTTTCTTT
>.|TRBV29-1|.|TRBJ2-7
CSVEEVRGDPQYF
TGCAGCGTTGAAGAAGTTCGAGGGGATCCGCAGTACTTC
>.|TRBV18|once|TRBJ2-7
CASSPNNYEQYF
TGTGCCAGCTCACCAAACAACTACGAGCAGTACTTC
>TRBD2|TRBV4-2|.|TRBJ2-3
CASSPGGRIDTQYF
TGTGCCAGCAGCCCGGGGGGGCGGATAGATACGCAGTATTTT
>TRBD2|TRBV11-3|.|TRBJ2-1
CASTEVAGGSEQFF
TGTGCCAGCACGGAGGTTGCGGGAGGTAGTGAGCAGTTCTTC
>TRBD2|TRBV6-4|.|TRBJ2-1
CATQRESSYNEQFF
TGTGCCACCCAGCGGGAGAGCTCCTACAATGAGCAGTTCTTC
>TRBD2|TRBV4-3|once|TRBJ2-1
CASSQDQASGYSYNEQFF
TGCGCCAGCAGCCAAGATCAGGCTAGCGGCTACTCCTACAATGAGCAGTTCTTC
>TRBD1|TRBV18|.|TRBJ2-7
CASSYDRVGEQYF
TGTGCCAGCTCATACGACAGGGTGGGCGAGCAGTACTTC